Reported below is one TCR beta chain. This sample is drawn from a study of OX40 agonist ivuxolimab in advanced cancers. CDR1 and CDR2 (germline): SEHNR, FQNEAQ (reference sequence). Between the trimmed V and J ends, which lost 5 bases and 0 bases, there was a span of 14 bases. CDR3 length: 16 residues. Sequenced by immunoSEQ multiplex PCR; TCRdb stores in-frame clones only, minus some. The sample lists under 75,000 clones; 85% to 90% were seen once. Here the sequenced sample was CD4+ or CD8+ T cells sorted from blood, taken in a trial of the OX40 agonist ivuxolimab. This chain links TRBV7-9 with TRBJ1-3; TRBD1 might be the D (5 bases). The sequence came from an adult with an advanced solid tumor such as melanoma, head and neck, liver or kidney cancer. CDR3 amino acids: CASSPPAGGSGNTIYF. The CDR3 coding sequence is TGTGCCAGCAGCCCACCTGCGGGGGGCTCTGGAAACACCATATATTTT.